One sample yielded the 18 T cell receptor beta chains listed below, sequenced in a study of T cells in Graves' hyperthyroidism and ophthalmopathy (dated by TCRdb to about 2019). Preparation of the library involved multiplex PCR. Reads for this sample came from an Illumina HiSeq 2000. The TCR beta CDR3 regions were amplified from the RNA transcripts. The TCR CDR3 was subjected to a first round of RT-PCR using the HTBI primer set and the Qiagen OneStep RT-PCR kit. In TCRdb, the public reads were trimmed at Q25 with fastp and aligned with MiXCR, with productive beta chains retained. Rows are combined by CDR3 protein, so each entry shows the most common genes and DNA. The table for this sample lists a few hundred thousand distinct CDR3 sequences; about 14% of them were counted only once. The top ten hold roughly 15% of the sample. Sequenced input: blood. These receptors were taken from a woman aged 40 to 50 with Graves' hyperthyroidism that later progressed to Graves' ophthalmopathy.

This clonotype has a count of ten or more. J is TRBJ2-7 and V is TRBV14, with 11 bases aligning to TRBD2. From germline, CDR1 is SGHDN and CDR2 FVKESK. Trimming removed 0 bases from V and 0 bases from J; junction bases left unmatched: 10. The CDR3 runs 19 residues. CDR3: CASSQEVWSSGRHSYEQYF. In DNA form, the CDR3 reads TGTGCCAGCAGCCAAGAAGTCTGGTCTAGCGGGAGGCACTCCTACGAGCAGTACTTC.

This clonotype was observed a handful of times. The chain links TRBV19 to TRBJ1-2, with D tentatively TRBD1 (5 bases). Germline V lookup: CDR1 LNHDA, CDR2 SQIVND (reference sequence). The length of the CDR3 is 14 residues. The V gene lost 2 bases and the J gene lost 2 bases, with 9 bases spanning the gap. The CDR3 sequence is CASSITGDNYGYTF. The CDR3 DNA is TGTGCCAGTAGTATAACAGGAGACAACTATGGCTACACCTTC.

The rearrangement joins TRBV5-6 to TRBJ2-6, with 8 bases identical to TRBD1. V shed 4 bases and J 13 bases; nucleotides not matched to a gene: 7. Germline CDR1 and CDR2: SGHDT and YYEEEE. The CDR3 is made up of 13 amino acids. CDR3 nucleotide sequence: TGTGCCAGCAGCAAAGGACAGGGTAAAGTCCTGACTTTC. It translates to CASSKGQGKVLTF.

This clonotype was observed at least ten times. This rearrangement joins TRBV12-3 or TRBV12-4 to TRBJ2-7; a weak D match, TRBD2 (6 bases). V gave up 6 bases and J gave up 6 bases, with 21 bases separating them. This CDR3 comprises 15 residues. CDR3 in DNA: TGTGCCAGCAGCTTCCGCGATGGGGGACTGGGCGAGCAGTACTTC. Encoded protein: CASSFRDGGLGEQYF.

There are many counts of this clonotype. The chain uses TRBV27 and TRBJ2-3, with D unclear. Germline loops: CDR1 MNHEY, CDR2 SMNVEV (reference sequence). The CDR3 totals 13 residues. V was cut by 5 bases and J by 0 bases, with 6 bases left in between. This CDR3 reads CASSPDSTDTQYF. In DNA form, the CDR3 reads TGTGCCAGCAGTCCCGATAGCACAGATACGCAGTATTTT.

This clonotype was found many times. V is TRBV13 and J is TRBJ2-1, with D possibly matching TRBD1 (6 bases). V lost 6 bases, J lost 10 bases, and 10 bases lay in between. There are 11 residues in the CDR3. CDR1 and CDR2 (germline): PRHDT, FYEKMQ (reference sequence). The CDR3 protein is CASSLGAEQFF. The CDR3 nucleotides are TGTGCCAGCAGTTTGGGGGCCGAGCAGTTCTTC.

Comment on this clonotype: This sequence may be a read error, since a much larger clone differs from it by one base. This rearrangement joins TRBV3-1 to TRBJ2-3; TRBD2 agrees at 10 bases. This CDR3 contains 16 residues. Germline CDR1 and CDR2: LGHDT and YNNKEL (reference sequence). For the CDR3, the DNA is TGTGCCAGCAGCCTTTCTAGCGGGAGACGCACAAATACGCAGTATTTT. This encodes CASSLSSGRRTNTQYF.

With regard to this clonotype: A single base separates this from a much larger clone, so it may be a read error. The rearrangement joins TRBV18 to TRBJ2-1; TRBD2 might be the D (5 bases). The CDR3 is made up of 13 amino acids. Germline V gives CDR1 KGHSH, CDR2 LQKENI. CDR3 protein: CASSPGGLNEQLF. The CDR3, as DNA: TGTGCCAGCTCACCAGGAGGACTCAATGAGCAGCTCTTC.

This clonotype was seen repeatedly, ten times or more. The chain combines TRBV20-1 with TRBJ1-1; weak D call: TRBD1 (5 bases). Germline lookup yields CDR1 DFQATT and CDR2 SNEGSKA (reference sequence). The V end lost 5 bases, the J end lost 7 bases, and 17 bases lay between the germline ends. The length of the CDR3 is 13 residues. As DNA, the CDR3 is TGCAGTGCTTCCGTTGATTCGAGGGGTGAAGCTTTCTTT. The encoded protein is CSASVDSRGEAFF.

This clonotype came up a few times. V and J are TRBV5-6 and TRBJ2-7, with D perhaps TRBD1 (6 bases). The CDR3 has 14 residues. Germline CDR1 is SGHDT and CDR2 is YYEEEE. The V gene lost 0 bases and the J gene lost 3 bases, with 10 bases spanning the gap. The CDR3 reads CASSLEGQDYEQYF. The CDR3 DNA reads TGTGCCAGCAGCTTGGAGGGACAAGACTACGAGCAGTACTTC.

This sequence joins TRBV11-1 and TRBJ1-2; D remains unclear. The germline V and J ends were trimmed by 6 bases and 8 bases, with 19 bases remaining between them. The CDR3 extends over 14 amino acids. The V gene's germline CDR1 is SGHAT and CDR2 FQDESV (reference sequence). DNA for the CDR3: TGTGCCAGCAGTGGAACCTTGGGCGTTCAGGGCTACACCTTC. Amino acids: CASSGTLGVQGYTF.

This clonotype occurred many times. The chain combines TRBV20-1 with TRBJ1-1, with a possible D match to TRBD1 (5 bases). V dropped 5 bases and J dropped 4 bases, with 23 bases sitting between them. The germline CDR1 and CDR2 sequences are DFQATT and SNEGSKA (reference sequence). CDR3 length: 16 residues. DNA for the CDR3: TGCAGTGCTCCCACAATCCCAGGCCCGGGGGGCACTGAAGCTTTCTTT. This codes for CSAPTIPGPGGTEAFF.

This clonotype was seen many times. This rearrangement joins TRBV2 to TRBJ2-7; D remains ambiguous. The V end lost 10 bases, the J end lost 3 bases, and 19 bases lay between the germline ends. The germline CDR1 and CDR2 sequences are SNHLY and FYNNEI. CDR3 size: 14 residues. CDR3 nucleotides: TGTGCCAACCCTCCAACCCGCCACCTCTACGAGCAGTACTTC. Protein sequence: CANPPTRHLYEQYF.

This clonotype was observed a handful of times. CDR3: CSARGGGAGTGELFF. The DNA for the CDR3 is TGCAGTGCTAGAGGAGGAGGGGCCGGCACCGGGGAGCTGTTTTTT. J is TRBJ2-2 and V is TRBV20-1; tentatively, D is TRBD2 (6 bases). Germline V gene lookup returns CDR1 DFQATT and CDR2 SNEGSKA (reference sequence). The CDR3 is 15 residues long. V shed 1 base and J shed 4 bases, with 13 bases lying between them.

This clonotype was observed many times. The rearrangement links TRBV20-1 to TRBJ2-7, with no clear D. V was cut by 2 bases and J by 3 bases, with 8 bases left in between. In germline, CDR1 is DFQATT, CDR2 SNEGSKA (reference sequence). The CDR3 consists of 12 residues. Here the CDR3 reads CSARQIHYEQYF. The CDR3 DNA reads as TGCAGTGCTAGACAGATCCACTACGAGCAGTACTTC.

This clonotype came up many times. V is TRBV11-2 and J is TRBJ1-6, with 7 bases that match TRBD1. The CDR3 runs 16 residues. J lost 7 bases, V lost 5 bases, and 11 bases had no gene match. Germline assignment: CDR1 SGHAT and CDR2 FQNNGV. CDR3 nucleotides: TGTGCCAGCAGCCCAAACCTGGACAGGAGAAATTCACCCCTCCACTTT. Protein sequence: CASSPNLDRRNSPLHF.

This clonotype came up a few times. This chain connects TRBV5-1 to TRBJ2-1, with 13 positions matching TRBD2. This CDR3 is 17 amino acids long. Germline CDR1 is SGHRS and CDR2 is YFSETQ. V shed 0 bases, J shed 1 base, and the junction held 1 base outside the gene matches. The CDR3 protein is CASSLELAGGSYNEQFF. The CDR3 DNA sequence: TGCGCCAGCAGCTTGGAACTAGCGGGAGGGTCCTACAATGAGCAGTTCTTC.

The chain couples TRBV9 to TRBJ2-1, with 12 bases fitting TRBD2. V trimming: 0 bases; J trimming: 12 bases; junction bases outside the gene matches: 1. Germline V CDR1 and CDR2: SGDLS, YYNGEE. The CDR3 is 13 residues long. The CDR3: CASSVELAGGQFF. The CDR3 nucleotides are TGTGCCAGCAGCGTAGAACTAGCGGGAGGGCAGTTCTTC.